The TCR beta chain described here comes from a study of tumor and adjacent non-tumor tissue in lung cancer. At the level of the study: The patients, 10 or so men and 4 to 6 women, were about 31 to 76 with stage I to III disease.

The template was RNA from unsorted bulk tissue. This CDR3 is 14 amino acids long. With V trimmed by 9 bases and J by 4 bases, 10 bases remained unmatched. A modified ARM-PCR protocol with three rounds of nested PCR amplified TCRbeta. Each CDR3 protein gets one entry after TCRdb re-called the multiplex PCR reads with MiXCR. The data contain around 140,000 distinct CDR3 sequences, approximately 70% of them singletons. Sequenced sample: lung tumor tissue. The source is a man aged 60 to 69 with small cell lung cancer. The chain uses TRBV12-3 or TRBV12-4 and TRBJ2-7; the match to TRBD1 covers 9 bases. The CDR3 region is CASISGTGSYEQYF. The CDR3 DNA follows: TGTGCCAGTATATCCGGGACAGGGTCTTACGAGCAGTACTTC.